What follows are 13 T cell receptor beta chains derived from one specimen sequenced in a study of blood T cell repertoires in COVID-19. Only in-frame clones appear in the TCRdb table, and some are missing; sequencing was by immunoSEQ multiplex PCR. This sample has about 100,000 clones; about 88% occur once, and the top ten carry 2.4%. What was sequenced was peripheral blood. These receptors all stem from a human donor in a cohort sampled during active COVID-19.

J is TRBJ2-7 and V is TRBV7-9; tentatively, D is TRBD2 (5 bases). Germline CDR1 reads SEHNR; CDR2 reads FQNEAQ (reference sequence). This CDR3 has 16 residues. The V end was cut by 2 bases, the J end by 1 base, with 15 bases between. The CDR3 region is CASSLKSGGPSYEQYF. The CDR3 DNA reads as TGTGCCAGCAGCTTAAAGAGCGGCGGGCCATCCTACGAGCAGTACTTC.

The chain uses TRBV19 and TRBJ1-5; 8 bases align to TRBD1. Germline V gene lookup returns CDR1 LNHDA and CDR2 SQIVND (reference sequence). The CDR3 has 13 amino acids. V was clipped by 5 bases and J by 7 bases; unmatched bases: 4. The CDR3 protein is CASSGQGSQPQHF. DNA of the CDR3: TGTGCCAGTAGTGGACAGGGTAGCCAGCCCCAGCATTTT. The variable domain in full, with the rest retrieved from reference TRBV19 and TRBJ1-5, is DGGITQSPKYLFRKEGQNVTLSCEQNLNHDAMYWYRQDPGQGLRLIYYSQIVNDFQKGDIAEGYSVSREKKESFPLTVTSAQKNPTAFYLCASSGQGSQPQHFGDGTRLSIL.

Here the CDR3 reads CASSPPPQGNEQFF. The CDR3 DNA reads TGTGCCAGCTCACCACCGCCCCAGGGGAATGAGCAGTTCTTC. The chain joins TRBV18 to TRBJ2-1; D might be TRBD1 (6 bases). Trimming removed 0 bases from V and 7 bases from J, with 10 bases in between. The CDR3 length is 14 residues. Germline loops: CDR1 KGHSH, CDR2 LQKENI.

The chain combines TRBV27 with TRBJ2-1; D might be TRBD1 (5 bases). Germline lookup yields CDR1 MNHEY and CDR2 SMNVEV (reference sequence). The CDR3 sequence is 12 residues long. The V end was cut by 3 bases, the J end by 7 bases, with 7 bases between. As DNA, the CDR3 is TGTGCCAGCAGTTTTAGGGGAAATGAGCAGTTCTTC. Protein product: CASSFRGNEQFF.

The chain carries TRBV25-1 and TRBJ1-4, with a tentative D call TRBD1 (5 bases). V was clipped by 5 bases and J by 8 bases, with 15 bases between them. The CDR3 length is 14 residues. Germline V gives CDR1 MGHDK, CDR2 SYGVNS. The CDR3 DNA sequence: TGTGCCAGCAGTCAAGCGGGGGACGAAGAAAAACTGTTTTTT. Protein product: CASSQAGDEEKLFF.

This chain joins TRBV6-5 and TRBJ1-5, with no clear D. The ends were cut back, 8 bases at V and 1 base at J, with 12 bases in the middle. The CDR3 consists of 14 residues. Germline V CDR1 and CDR2: MNHEY, SVGAGI. The DNA for the CDR3 is TGTGCCAGCTCGAGGACTACGAGCAATCAGCCCCAGCATTTT. Protein sequence: CASSRTTSNQPQHF.

V is TRBV5-1 and J is TRBJ2-1, with 12 bases aligning to TRBD1. This CDR3 region has 15 residues. Germline CDR1 and CDR2: SGHRS and YFSETQ. V trimming: 4 bases; J trimming: 6 bases; junction bases outside the gene matches: 5. The CDR3 loop is CASSHGTGGPNEQFF. The CDR3 coding sequence is TGCGCCAGCAGCCACGGGACAGGGGGCCCCAATGAGCAGTTCTTC.

The V call is TRBV5-1, the J call TRBJ2-4, with D tentatively TRBD1 (7 bases). The CDR3 spans 19 residues. V lost 5 bases, J lost 1 base, and 25 bases lay in between. Germline V gene data show CDR1 as SGHRS and CDR2 as YFSETQ. The CDR3 DNA reads as TGCGCCAGCAGAGAGGGGGGATCACGGGACAGTTCGGCCAAAAACATTCAGTACTTC. This translates into CASREGGSRDSSAKNIQYF.

The chain uses TRBV6-5 and TRBJ2-7; D gene uncertain. The V and J ends lost 6 bases and 4 bases respectively, with 19 bases between them. Germline V gene lookup returns CDR1 MNHEY and CDR2 SVGAGI. CDR3 length equals 15 residues. The CDR3 DNA sequence: TGTGCCAGCAGCCTCCTACCCTCCAGCGAGTACGAGCAGTACTTC. The encoded protein is CASSLLPSSEYEQYF.

The gene calls are TRBV13 and TRBJ1-1, with TRBD1 identical over 9 bases. V gave up 1 base and J gave up 0 bases; unmatched junction bases: 9. This CDR3 comprises 18 residues. Per the germline V gene, CDR1 is PRHDT and CDR2 is FYEKMQ (reference sequence). CDR3 region: CASSLALKTGGLNTEAFF. The CDR3 region has the DNA TGTGCCAGCAGCTTAGCCCTTAAGACAGGGGGGTTGAACACTGAAGCTTTCTTT.

The V call is TRBV12-3 or TRBV12-4, the J call TRBJ2-3; perhaps TRBD1 as D (6 bases). This CDR3 region has 13 residues. Trimming removed 7 bases from V and 6 bases from J, with 14 bases in between. CDR3 DNA: TGTGCCAGCACCCGAATTGGACAGGATACGCAGTATTTT. Translating gives CASTRIGQDTQYF.

The J gene is TRBJ2-1, the V gene TRBV5-4; D uncertain. Deletions cut 4 bases from V and 6 bases from J, with 20 bases between. The length of the CDR3 is 16 residues. Germline assignment: CDR1 SGHNT and CDR2 YYREEE (reference sequence). The CDR3 region has the DNA TGTGCCAGCAGCCTTCGCCGAGTCGAAAACAGCAATGAGCAGTTCTTC. This gives the protein CASSLRRVENSNEQFF.

The J gene is TRBJ1-2, the V gene TRBV5-1; TRBD1 aligns across 7 bases. CDR1 is SGHRS, CDR2 YFSETQ, per germline. This CDR3 has 14 residues. V lost 3 bases and J lost 3; bases outside the gene matches: 5. The CDR3 DNA reads as TGCGCCAGCAGCTCCGCTCAGGGGGACTATGGCTACACCTTC. It specifies CASSSAQGDYGYTF.